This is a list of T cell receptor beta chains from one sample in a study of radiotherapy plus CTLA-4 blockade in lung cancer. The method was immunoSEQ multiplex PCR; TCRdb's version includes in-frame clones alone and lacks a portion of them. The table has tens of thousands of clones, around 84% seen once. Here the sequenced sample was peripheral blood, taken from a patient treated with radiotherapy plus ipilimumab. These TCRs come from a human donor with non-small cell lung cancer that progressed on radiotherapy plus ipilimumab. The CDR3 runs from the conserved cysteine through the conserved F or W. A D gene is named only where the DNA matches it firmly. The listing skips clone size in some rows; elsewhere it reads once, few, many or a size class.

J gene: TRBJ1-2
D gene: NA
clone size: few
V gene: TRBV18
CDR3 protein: CASSPSDTRDYTF
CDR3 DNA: TGTGCCAGCTCACCAAGCGACACACGCGACTACACCTTC

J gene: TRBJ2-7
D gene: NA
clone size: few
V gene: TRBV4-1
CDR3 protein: CASSQGVGGLLYEQYF
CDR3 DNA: TGCGCCAGCAGCCAAGGCGTCGGCGGGCTGTTATACGAGCAGTACTTC

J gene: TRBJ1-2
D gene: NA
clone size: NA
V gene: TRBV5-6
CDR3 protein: CASSLAAANYGYTF
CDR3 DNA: TGTGCCAGCAGCTTGGCGGCGGCAAACTATGGCTACACCTTC

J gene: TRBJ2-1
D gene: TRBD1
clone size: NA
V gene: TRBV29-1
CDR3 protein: CSAKGVRQGASDEQFF
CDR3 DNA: TGCAGCGCCAAGGGCGTTAGGCAGGGGGCTTCGGATGAGCAGTTCTTC

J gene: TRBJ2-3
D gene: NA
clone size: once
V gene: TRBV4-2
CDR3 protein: CASSQEERGTDTQYF
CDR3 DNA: TGTGCCAGCAGCCAAGAAGAGAGGGGCACAGATACGCAGTATTTT

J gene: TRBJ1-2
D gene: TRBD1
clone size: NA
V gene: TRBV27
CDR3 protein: CASSLLGQGARGYTF
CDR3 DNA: TGTGCCAGCAGTTTATTGGGACAGGGGGCGAGGGGCTACACCTTC

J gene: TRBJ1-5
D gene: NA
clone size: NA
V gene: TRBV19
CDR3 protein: CASSRAGAGNQPQHF
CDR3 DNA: TGTGCCAGTAGTAGGGCAGGGGCGGGCAATCAGCCCCAGCATTTT

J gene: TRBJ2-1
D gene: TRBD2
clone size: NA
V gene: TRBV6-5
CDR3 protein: CASSYSSGDYNEQFF
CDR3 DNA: TGTGCCAGCAGTTACTCTAGCGGGGATTACAATGAGCAGTTCTTC

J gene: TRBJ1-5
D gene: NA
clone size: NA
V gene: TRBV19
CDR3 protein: CASSTEYSNQPQHF
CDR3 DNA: TGTGCCAGTAGTACAGAGTATAGCAATCAGCCCCAGCATTTT

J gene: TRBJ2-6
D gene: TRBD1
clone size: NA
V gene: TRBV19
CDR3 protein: CASGRGQNSGANVLTF
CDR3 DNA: TGTGCCAGCGGAAGGGGGCAAAACTCTGGGGCCAACGTCCTGACTTTC

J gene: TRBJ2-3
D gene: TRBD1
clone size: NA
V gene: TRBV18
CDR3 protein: CASSPLDRTADTQYF
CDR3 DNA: TGTGCCAGCTCACCACTGGACAGGACCGCAGATACGCAGTATTTT

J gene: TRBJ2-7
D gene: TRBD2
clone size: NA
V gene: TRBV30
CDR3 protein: CAWSAGGQYEQYF
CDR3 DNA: TGTGCCTGGAGTGCGGGAGGCCAATACGAGCAGTACTTC

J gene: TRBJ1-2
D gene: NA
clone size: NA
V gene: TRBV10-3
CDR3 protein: CAISMTPGYTF
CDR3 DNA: TGTGCCATAAGTATGACCCCAGGCTACACCTTC

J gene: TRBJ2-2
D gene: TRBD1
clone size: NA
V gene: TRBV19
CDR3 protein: CASSIFRGPGELFF
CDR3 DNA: TGTGCCAGTAGTATTTTTAGGGGGCCCGGGGAGCTGTTTTTT

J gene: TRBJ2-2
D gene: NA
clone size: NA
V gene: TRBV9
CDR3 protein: CASSTEVWGVNTGELFF
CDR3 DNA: TGTGCCAGCAGCACGGAGGTCTGGGGCGTGAACACCGGGGAGCTGTTTTTT

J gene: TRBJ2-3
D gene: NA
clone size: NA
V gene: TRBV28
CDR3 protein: CASSGLLPDTQYF
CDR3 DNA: TGTGCCAGCAGTGGACTATTGCCAGATACGCAGTATTTT

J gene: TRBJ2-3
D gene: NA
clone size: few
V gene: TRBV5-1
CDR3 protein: CASSDPTGDTQYF
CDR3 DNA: TGCGCCAGCAGCGACCCCACAGGCGATACGCAGTATTTT

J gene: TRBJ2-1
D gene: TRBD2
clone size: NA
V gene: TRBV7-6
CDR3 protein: CASSPAGGPFEQFF
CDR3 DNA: TGTGCCAGCAGCCCCGCGGGAGGGCCTTTTGAGCAGTTCTTC